These 22 T cell receptor beta chains were all obtained from the same sample, sequenced in a study of T cells in Graves' hyperthyroidism and ophthalmopathy. Amplification of TCR beta CDR3 regions used RNA as the template. A set of HTBI primers served as the primers for a first-round RT-PCR of the TCR CDR3. Using its own MiXCR run on the multiplex PCR reads, TCRdb lists one record per CDR3 protein. The sample carries about 290,000 distinct CDR3 sequences, about 13% recorded once. Sequenced: blood. The receptors derive from a woman in her forties with Graves' hyperthyroidism.

This clonotype was counted between two and nine times. V usage is TRBV5-4 and J usage is TRBJ2-3; 10 bases line up with TRBD2. V lost 1 base and J lost 0; bases outside the gene matches: 5. The germline CDR1 and CDR2 sequences are SGHNT and YYREEE (reference sequence). The CDR3 runs to 17 residues. Written as DNA, the CDR3 is TGTGCCAGCAGCTTGTATGTACTAGCGGGAAGCACAGATACGCAGTATTTT. Translation gives CASSLYVLAGSTDTQYF.

This clonotype has ten or more counts. The chain carries TRBV12-3 or TRBV12-4 and TRBJ2-3; D gene ambiguous. Trimming left V 4 bases short and J 6 bases short, with 11 bases between. The CDR3 runs 13 residues. CDR3 loop: CASSSQNPDTQYF. The CDR3, as DNA: TGTGCCAGCAGTTCACAAAACCCTGATACGCAGTATTTT.

This clonotype was recorded many times. The genes are TRBV7-6 and TRBJ1-6; TRBD1 is a possible D gene (5 bases). Germline CDR1 SGHVS, CDR2 FNYEAQ. With 2 bases removed from V and 10 bases from J, the gap between germline ends came to 18 bases. This CDR3 has 16 amino acids. CDR3 in amino acids: CASSLTGVFGGSPLHF. The CDR3 nucleotides read TGTGCCAGCAGCTTAACAGGCGTTTTTGGGGGGTCACCCCTCCACTTT.

This clonotype showed up many times. This sequence joins TRBV7-8 and TRBJ1-1; a possible D gene is TRBD1 (5 bases). Trimming took off 3 bases at V and 7 bases at J, with 15 bases between the two ends. Germline V CDR1 and CDR2: SGHVS, FQNEAQ. The CDR3 runs 14 residues. The CDR3 bases are TGTGCCAGCAGCTTTTCGGGACGAACAGGTGAAGCTTTCTTT. Translated, it gives CASSFSGRTGEAFF. Complete variable domain (other parts from reference TRBV7-8 and TRBJ1-1): GAGVSQSPRYKVAKRGQDVALRCDPISGHVSLFWYQQALGQGPEFLTYFQNEAQLDKSGLPSDRFFAERPEGSVSTLKIQRTQQEDSAVYLCASSFSGRTGEAFFGQGTRLTVV.

The rearrangement links TRBV2 to TRBJ2-3, with 7 bases fitting TRBD2. This CDR3 has 15 residues. Germline lookup yields CDR1 SNHLY and CDR2 FYNNEI. Trimming removed 4 bases from V and 7 bases from J; junction bases left unmatched: 11. DNA of the CDR3: TGTGCCAGCAGTGTATCGGCGGGAGCCCAATATACGCAGTATTTT. Its protein product is CASSVSAGAQYTQYF.

The V gene is TRBV13, the J gene TRBJ2-1, with D possibly TRBD2 on 6 matching bases. CDR1 is PRHDT and CDR2 is FYEKMQ in the germline V gene (reference sequence). V was trimmed by 3 bases and J by 3 bases, leaving 12 bases between them. CDR3 length: 15 amino acids. In nucleotides, the CDR3 is TGTGCCAGCAGCTTCCGGGACTCAGACTACAATGAGCAGTTCTTC. Translating it yields CASSFRDSDYNEQFF.

In DNA form, the CDR3 reads TGTGCCACCAGTGATTCGAAAAGGACAGGAGATACGCAGTATTTT. Encoded protein: CATSDSKRTGDTQYF. The chain recombines TRBV24-1 with TRBJ2-3, with 7 bases lining up with TRBD1. In germline, CDR1 is KGHDR, CDR2 SFDVKD. The CDR3 contains 15 residues. The V gene end was trimmed by 2 bases and the J gene end by 5 bases; junction bases not matched to a gene: 6.

This clonotype turned up a few times. The CDR3 bases are TGCAGCGGTATACAGGGGAGGAACACTGAAGCTTTCTTT. Encoded protein: CSGIQGRNTEAFF. This chain links TRBV29-1 with TRBJ1-1; TRBD1 agrees at 7 bases. The germline gives CDR1 SQVTM, CDR2 ANQGSEA. This CDR3 contains 13 residues. V was clipped by 7 bases and J by 1 base; unmatched bases: 6.

The rearrangement joins TRBV19 to TRBJ1-1, with D possibly matching TRBD1 (5 bases). In germline, CDR1 is LNHDA, CDR2 SQIVND (reference sequence). V gave up 5 bases and J gave up 3 bases, with 10 bases separating them. This CDR3 contains 13 residues. CDR3 protein: CASSWGRHTEAFF. Here the CDR3 DNA reads TGTGCCAGTAGTTGGGGCAGGCACACTGAAGCTTTCTTT. The complete variable domain, with remaining parts taken from reference TRBV19 and TRBJ1-1, reads DGGITQSPKYLFRKEGQNVTLSCEQNLNHDAMYWYRQDPGQGLRLIYYSQIVNDFQKGDIAEGYSVSREKKESFPLTVTSAQKNPTAFYLCASSWGRHTEAFFGQGTRLTVV.

This clonotype was found many times. The chain couples TRBV2 to TRBJ1-2, with D perhaps matching TRBD1 (6 bases). Germline-derived CDR1 and CDR2 are SNHLY and FYNNEI. This CDR3 has 15 amino acids. Trimming stripped 4 bases from V and 8 bases from J, with 20 bases between. CDR3 sequence: CASSGGSTGTGGYTF. CDR3 in DNA: TGTGCCAGCAGTGGGGGCTCAACAGGGACGGGGGGCTACACCTTC.

This clonotype was seen many times. V usage is TRBV12-3 or TRBV12-4 and J usage is TRBJ2-2, with 7 bases lining up with TRBD1. Unmatched junction bases numbered 17, after V lost 3 bases and J lost 7 bases. The length of the CDR3 is 18 residues. CDR3 in amino acids: CASSLGPGQKVLIGELFF. CDR3 bases: TGTGCCAGCAGTTTGGGGCCGGGACAGAAAGTGCTCATCGGGGAGCTGTTTTTT.

In this sample, this clonotype turned up many times. This sequence joins TRBV5-4 and TRBJ1-1; D call uncertain. Trimming took 2 bases from V and 3 from J, leaving 8 bases between them. CDR1 and CDR2 (germline): SGHNT, YYREEE (reference sequence). The CDR3 length is 13 residues. This CDR3 reads CASSFDRHTEAFF. CDR3 in DNA: TGTGCCAGCAGCTTCGACCGCCACACTGAAGCTTTCTTT.

The chain joins TRBV18 to TRBJ2-7, with 10 positions matching TRBD1. Germline V gives CDR1 KGHSH, CDR2 LQKENI. V lost 2 bases to trimming and J lost 5 bases; unmatched junction nucleotides: 3. This CDR3 is 14 amino acids long. The chain's CDR3 is CASSPGTGDNEQYF. CDR3 in DNA: TGTGCCAGCTCACCAGGGACAGGGGATAACGAGCAGTACTTC.

This clonotype was recorded many times. This chain connects TRBV6-1 to TRBJ2-5, with D unresolved. V was pared by 1 base and J by 1 base, with 7 bases between. The CDR3 totals 14 residues. Looked up from germline, CDR1 is MNHNS and CDR2 is SASEGT. CDR3 residues: CASSEGRIQETQYF. CDR3 sequence (DNA): TGTGCCAGCAGTGAAGGACGGATCCAAGAGACCCAGTACTTC.

V is TRBV7-9 and J is TRBJ2-1; no clear D. Germline values: CDR1 SEHNR, CDR2 FQNEAQ (reference sequence). V was cut by 0 bases and J by 6 bases, with 3 bases left in between. The CDR3 is 12 residues long. The chain's CDR3 is CASSLAPNEQFF. CDR3 DNA sequence: TGTGCCAGCAGCTTAGCACCCAATGAGCAGTTCTTC.

About this clonotype itself: Possible read error: a much larger clone is one base away. This chain links TRBV6-1 with TRBJ2-1; no clear D. The germline CDR1 and CDR2 sequences are MNHNS and SASEGT. This CDR3 spans 15 amino acids. CDR3 residues: CASSENTPAGNERFF. CDR3 in DNA: TGTGCCAGCAGTGAGAATACTCCTGCCGGTAATGAGCGGTTCTTC.

The rearrangement joins TRBV28 to TRBJ1-6, with 7 bases matching TRBD1. J gave up 11 bases and V 5 bases, and 9 bases lay outside the gene matches. The CDR3 has 14 residues. CDR1 and CDR2 (germline): MDHEN, SYDVKM. The CDR3 reads CASSPSQGGPPLHF. The CDR3, as DNA: TGTGCCAGCAGTCCCTCCCAGGGGGGTCCACCCCTCCACTTT.

This chain uses TRBV19 with TRBJ2-7; no clear D gene. Deletions cut 3 bases from V and 2 bases from J, with 8 bases between. CDR3 length equals 13 residues. Per germline, CDR1 LNHDA and CDR2 SQIVND (reference sequence). CDR3 sequence (DNA): TGTGCCAGTAGTATTACCGGCCCCTACGAGCAGTACTTC. This translates into CASSITGPYEQYF. Complete variable domain (other parts from reference TRBV19 and TRBJ2-7): DGGITQSPKYLFRKEGQNVTLSCEQNLNHDAMYWYRQDPGQGLRLIYYSQIVNDFQKGDIAEGYSVSREKKESFPLTVTSAQKNPTAFYLCASSITGPYEQYFGPGTRLTVT.

About this clonotype: This may come from a read error, since a much larger clone is one base off. The gene calls are TRBV18 and TRBJ2-1; no clear D. The CDR3 consists of 14 residues. The V and J ends lost 4 bases and 6 bases respectively, with 13 bases between them. Germline V gives CDR1 KGHSH, CDR2 LQKENI. This CDR3 is CASSLSRGFNEQFF. In nucleotides, the CDR3 is TGTGCCAGCTCACTTTCCCGCGGTTTCAATGAGCAGTTCTTC.

This clonotype showed up many times. This chain uses TRBV3-1 with TRBJ1-6; no reliable D call. From germline, CDR1 is LGHDT and CDR2 YNNKEL (reference sequence). V lost 2 bases to trimming and J lost 13 bases, with 9 bases between them. This CDR3 is built from 12 residues. DNA for the CDR3: TGTGCCAGCAGCCAACGGAGCCTTCCCCTCCACTTT. As protein: CASSQRSLPLHF. Combining the CDR3 with reference TRBV3-1 and TRBJ1-6 gives the whole variable domain DTAVSQTPKYLVTQMGNDKSIKCEQNLGHDTMYWYKQDSKKFLKIMFSYNNKELIINETVPNRFSPKSPDKAHLNLHINSLELGDSAVYFCASSQRSLPLHFGNGTRLTVT.

Many counts were recorded for this clonotype. This sequence joins TRBV12-3 or TRBV12-4 and TRBJ2-2; TRBD1 matches at 10 bases. The CDR3 runs to 14 residues. V dropped 5 bases and J dropped 6; count of bases not matched to a gene: 3. The DNA of the CDR3 is TGTGCCAGCAGTCATGGACAGGGGGCCGGGGAGCTGTTTTTT. This encodes CASSHGQGAGELFF.

This clonotype occurred many times. The rearrangement uses TRBV7-9 and TRBJ2-1; 7 bases fit TRBD2. The ends lost 5 bases at V and 7 bases at J; junction bases unmatched: 14. Germline CDR1 SEHNR, CDR2 FQNEAQ (reference sequence). The CDR3 covers 16 residues. The CDR3 region has the DNA TGTGCCAGCAGCCCTACTAGCGTAGGATTTTTGAATGAGCAGTTCTTC. Translated: CASSPTSVGFLNEQFF. Variable domain in full (rest from reference TRBV7-9 and TRBJ2-1): DTGVSQNPRHKITKRGQNVTFRCDPISEHNRLYWYRQTLGQGPEFLTYFQNEAQLEKSRLLSDRFSAERPKGSFSTLEIQRTEQGDSAMYLCASSPTSVGFLNEQFFGPGTRLTVL.